Listed below are T cell receptor beta chains from one sample, sequenced in a study of post-analysis software for immune sequencing data. A single record per CDR3 protein comes from TCRdb applying MiXCR to the PCR reads. The sample consists of around 190,000 distinct CDR3 sequences, around 29% of them appearing once. The sequenced sample consisted of blood. The receptor set was obtained from a girl under 18 with multiple sclerosis. Each CDR3 is given with its conserved first and last residue. A D gene is named only where the DNA matches it firmly. Only part of the rows carry a size: once, few, many, or a class if the clone is expanded.

cdr3_nt cdr3_aa j_call v_call d_call clone_size
TGTGCCATCGAGATAGACCACTGGGCTAGCGGTAACAATGAGCAGTTCTTC CAIEIDHWASGNNEQFF TRBJ2-1 TRBV12-3/TRBV12-4 TRBD2 few
TGTGCCAGCAGCCATCAAGGGCGTGCTCTTCCTGAAGCTTTCTTT CASSHQGRALPEAFF TRBJ1-1 TRBV14 . .
TGTGCCAGCAGCCTTAGGACCGGCAATCAGCCCCAGCATTTT CASSLRTGNQPQHF TRBJ1-5 TRBV7-8 . few
TGCGCCAGCAGCCAAGATCCCTTCACGCCAGCCTACGAGCAGTACTTC CASSQDPFTPAYEQYF TRBJ2-7 TRBV4-1 . many
TGTGCCAGCAGCTTAGCCTCGGGACTAGCCAAAAACATTCAGTACTTC CASSLASGLAKNIQYF TRBJ2-4 TRBV7-9 . few
TGTGCCAGCAGACGCGTCCCAGGACAGGGCTTCACAGATACGCAGTATTTT CASRRVPGQGFTDTQYF TRBJ2-3 TRBV2 TRBD1 .
TGTGCCATCAAGCTCCCGGGAACAGATACGCAGTATTTT CAIKLPGTDTQYF TRBJ2-3 TRBV10-3 . many
TGTGCCAGCAGTTTGTTACTAACAAACTACGAGCAGTACTTC CASSLLLTNYEQYF TRBJ2-7 TRBV28 . many
TGCGCCAGCTCCGAACAGGGGGCTGGAGAGACCCAGTACTTC CASSEQGAGETQYF TRBJ2-5 TRBV5-1 TRBD1 few
TGTGCCAGCAGCTCCTACAGGGGGACAGAGACCCAGTACTTC CASSSYRGTETQYF TRBJ2-5 TRBV5-6 TRBD1 many
TGTGCCTGGAGTCCAGATTCAAGCAATCAGCCCCAGCATTTT CAWSPDSSNQPQHF TRBJ1-5 TRBV30 . .
TGCGCCAGCAGCCAGACAGGGTTGGCCAAAAACATTCAGTACTTC CASSQTGLAKNIQYF TRBJ2-4 TRBV4-1 TRBD1 many
TGTGCCACCAGTGATTTGAGAACCGGGACAGGGGGCTTCCAAGAGACCCAGTACTTC CATSDLRTGTGGFQETQYF TRBJ2-5 TRBV24-1 TRBD1 few
TGCAGCGGGAGGGGGCGGGAGCCCTACAATGAGCAGTTCTTC CSGRGREPYNEQFF TRBJ2-1 TRBV29-1 . many
TGTGCCAGCAGCTCTCCGGGACGAGACTCTGGGGCCAACGTCCTGACTTTC CASSSPGRDSGANVLTF TRBJ2-6 TRBV11-1 . many